The next 13 T cell receptor beta chains were all read from a single sample in a study of blood T cell repertoires in COVID-19. The assay was immunoSEQ multiplex PCR, and TCRdb's table has in-frame clones only and misses some. The data hold about 180,000 clones, with 80% observed a single time. What was sequenced was PBMCs or T cells enriched from blood (not recorded which). These receptors came from a man aged 55 to 70 who had been exposed to COVID-19.

V is TRBV28 and J is TRBJ1-2; TRBD1 agrees at 9 bases. With 10 bases clipped from V and 4 bases from J, the junction kept 7 bases outside the gene matches. Germline CDR1 MDHEN, CDR2 SYDVKM. This CDR3 comprises 13 residues. The CDR3 region has the DNA TGTGCCACCACGACAGGGGGGTCCTATGGCTACACCTTC. It yields the protein CATTTGGSYGYTF.

A single count supports this clone. The chain uses TRBV7-7 and TRBJ2-1; D may be TRBD2 (6 bases). There are 13 residues in the CDR3. V was trimmed by 1 base and J by 8 bases, leaving 9 bases between them. CDR1 and CDR2 (germline): SSHAT, FNYEAQ (reference sequence). The CDR3 coding sequence is TGTGCCAGCAGCTTAGAGGGAGGTTATGAGCAGTTCTTC. Translated, it gives CASSLEGGYEQFF. Full variable domain (rest looked up from reference TRBV7-7 and TRBJ2-1): GAGVSQSPRYKVTKRGQDVTLRCDPISSHATLYWYQQALGQGPEFLTYFNYEAQPDKSGLPSDRFSAERPEGSISTLTIQRTEQRDSAMYRCASSLEGGYEQFFGPGTRLTVL.

The chain couples TRBV19 to TRBJ1-6; D may be TRBD1 (5 bases). V shed 6 bases and J shed 1 base, with 7 bases lying between them. CDR3 length equals 14 residues. Germline V lookup: CDR1 LNHDA, CDR2 SQIVND (reference sequence). The CDR3 DNA is TGTGCCAGTAGGACAGAGTCCTATAATTCACCCCTCCACTTT. This translates into CASRTESYNSPLHF.

V is TRBV18 and J is TRBJ1-1, with a weak D call TRBD1 (6 bases). CDR3 length: 18 amino acids. Germline V gene data show CDR1 as KGHSH and CDR2 as LQKENI. With 4 bases removed from V and 0 bases from J, the gap between germline ends came to 21 bases. The chain's CDR3 is CASSLRAMGAEMNTEAFF. The CDR3 DNA sequence: TGTGCCAGCTCACTTAGAGCCATGGGGGCGGAGATGAACACTGAAGCTTTCTTT.

V usage is TRBV5-8 and J usage is TRBJ1-5; D may be TRBD1 (5 bases). The CDR3 runs to 14 residues. Trimming took 4 bases from V and 3 from J, leaving 11 bases between them. Germline V gene sequence: CDR1 SGHTS, CDR2 YDEGEE. CDR3 nucleotides: TGTGCCAGCAGCCTGACAGAAACCAATCAGCCCCAGCATTTT. Its protein is CASSLTETNQPQHF.

This clone appeared a few times. V usage is TRBV9 and J usage is TRBJ2-1, with 10 nucleotides matching TRBD2. The V segment lost 4 bases and the J segment 5 bases; nucleotides outside the gene matches: 6. Germline CDR1 SGDLS, CDR2 YYNGEE. The CDR3 is 15 amino acids. DNA for the CDR3: TGTGCCAGCAGCCCTCTAGCGGGAGCAAACAATGAGCAGTTCTTC. This sequence encodes CASSPLAGANNEQFF.

In its sample, this clone was seen a few times. This chain joins TRBV27 and TRBJ2-2; TRBD2 agrees at 10 bases. The V and J ends lost 5 bases and 6 bases, in that order; junction bases with no gene match: 12. Looked up from germline, CDR1 is MNHEY and CDR2 is SMNVEV (reference sequence). This CDR3 comprises 17 residues. The CDR3 DNA sequence: TGTGCCAGCAGTGTATTTTCTAGCGGGAGTTTCGCCGGGGAGCTGTTTTTT. Its translation is CASSVFSSGSFAGELFF.

The rearrangement links TRBV7-6 to TRBJ2-5; no definite D call. V shed 7 bases and J shed 0 bases, with 18 bases lying between them. The CDR3 has 16 amino acids. CDR1 SGHVS and CDR2 FNYEAQ come from the germline V gene. The CDR3 sequence is CASTLRVANNQETQYF. The CDR3 DNA sequence: TGTGCCAGCACCCTTCGGGTAGCCAATAACCAAGAGACCCAGTACTTC.

This clone was seen just once. This chain links TRBV18 with TRBJ2-2; D is perhaps TRBD1 (6 bases). V shed 1 base and J shed 3 bases, with 9 bases lying between them. Germline V gives CDR1 KGHSH, CDR2 LQKENI. This CDR3 contains 15 residues. CDR3 bases: TGTGCCAGCTCACCACTACAGGGAGACACCGGGGAGCTGTTTTTT. Translation gives CASSPLQGDTGELFF.

The chain carries TRBV7-8 and TRBJ1-5; 8 nucleotides agree with TRBD1. The CDR3 runs 12 residues. Trimming took 5 bases from V and 9 from J; bases not matched to a gene: 3. The germline V gene encodes CDR1 SGHVS and CDR2 FQNEAQ. The CDR3 protein is CASSTGQGPQHF. DNA of the CDR3: TGTGCCAGCAGCACAGGACAGGGGCCCCAGCATTTT.

This clone was observed at least ten times. This chain connects TRBV29-1 to TRBJ2-1; 9 bases line up with TRBD2. From germline, CDR1 is SQVTM and CDR2 ANQGSEA. V dropped 1 base and J dropped 9; count of bases not matched to a gene: 4. This CDR3 contains 13 residues. The CDR3 nucleotides read TGCAGCGTTGAAGGCGGGAGGGGATTTGAGCAGTTCTTC. Protein sequence: CSVEGGRGFEQFF.

The genes are TRBV7-6 and TRBJ1-2, with D perhaps matching TRBD1 (5 bases). Per the germline V gene, CDR1 is SGHVS and CDR2 is FNYEAQ. V lost 1 base and J lost 4, with 13 bases in between. CDR3 length: 15 residues. CDR3 residues: CASSLGGEGGYGYTF. CDR3 coding DNA: TGTGCCAGCAGCTTAGGGGGGGAGGGTGGCTATGGCTACACCTTC. The entire variable domain, with the rest obtained from reference TRBV7-6 and TRBJ1-2, is as follows: GAGVSQSPRYKVTKRGQDVALRCDPISGHVSLYWYRQALGQGPEFLTYFNYEAQQDKSGLPNDRFSAERPEGSISTLTIQRTEQRDSAMYRCASSLGGEGGYGYTFGSGTRLTVV.

J is TRBJ2-5 and V is TRBV7-2; 12 bases match TRBD2. The V gene's germline CDR1 is SGHTA and CDR2 FQGNSA. This CDR3 comprises 18 residues. Losses at the gene ends were 5 bases for V and 5 bases for J; bases not matched to a gene: 15. The CDR3 DNA reads as TGTGCCAGCAGCCCCCAACGGCGACTAGCGGGAGTGGCGGAGACCCAGTACTTC. This sequence encodes CASSPQRRLAGVAETQYF.